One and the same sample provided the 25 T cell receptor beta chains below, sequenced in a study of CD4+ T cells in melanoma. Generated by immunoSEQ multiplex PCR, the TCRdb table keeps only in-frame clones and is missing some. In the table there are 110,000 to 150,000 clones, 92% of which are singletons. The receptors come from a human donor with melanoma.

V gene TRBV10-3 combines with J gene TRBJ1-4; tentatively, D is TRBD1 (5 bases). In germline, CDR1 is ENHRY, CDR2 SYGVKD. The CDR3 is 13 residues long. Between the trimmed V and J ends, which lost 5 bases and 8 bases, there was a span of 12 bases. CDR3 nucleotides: TGTGCCATCAGTTCGGGGCCCGAGGAAAAACTGTTTTTT. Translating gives CAISSGPEEKLFF.

CDR3 loop: CASSHAAGTAYGETQYF. The DNA of the CDR3 is TGTGCCAGCAGCCATGCCGCAGGGACCGCGTACGGAGAGACCCAGTACTTC. The chain links TRBV14 to TRBJ2-5; D may be TRBD1 or TRBD2 (5 bases each). The germline V gene encodes CDR1 SGHDN and CDR2 FVKESK. There are 17 residues in the CDR3. V was pared by 3 bases and J by 4 bases, with 21 bases between.

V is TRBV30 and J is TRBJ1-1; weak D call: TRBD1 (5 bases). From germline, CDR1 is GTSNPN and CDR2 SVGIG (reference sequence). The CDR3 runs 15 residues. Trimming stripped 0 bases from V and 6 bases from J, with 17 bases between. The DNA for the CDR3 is TGTGCCTGGAGTGTAAAGGGGTTCGGGTTCTCTGAAGCTTTCTTT. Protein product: CAWSVKGFGFSEAFF.

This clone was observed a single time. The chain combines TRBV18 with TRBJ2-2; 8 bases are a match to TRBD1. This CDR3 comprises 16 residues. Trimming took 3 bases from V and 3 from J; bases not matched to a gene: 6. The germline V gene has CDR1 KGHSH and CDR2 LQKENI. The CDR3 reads CASSPRQGRDTGELFF. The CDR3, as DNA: TGTGCCAGCTCACCGAGACAGGGGAGAGACACCGGGGAGCTGTTTTTT.

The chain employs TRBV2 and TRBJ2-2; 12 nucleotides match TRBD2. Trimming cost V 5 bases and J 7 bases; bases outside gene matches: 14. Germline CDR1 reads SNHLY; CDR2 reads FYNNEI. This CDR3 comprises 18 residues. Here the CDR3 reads CASSLRASSGGAGGELFF. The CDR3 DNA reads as TGTGCCAGCAGTTTGCGGGCTTCTAGCGGGGGGGCTGGCGGGGAGCTGTTTTTT.

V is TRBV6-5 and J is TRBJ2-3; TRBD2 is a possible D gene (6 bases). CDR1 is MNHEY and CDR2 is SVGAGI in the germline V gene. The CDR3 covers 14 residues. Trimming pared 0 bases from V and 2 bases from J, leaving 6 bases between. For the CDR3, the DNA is TGTGCCAGCAGTTACTCGGGACTCACAGATACGCAGTATTTT. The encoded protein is CASSYSGLTDTQYF.

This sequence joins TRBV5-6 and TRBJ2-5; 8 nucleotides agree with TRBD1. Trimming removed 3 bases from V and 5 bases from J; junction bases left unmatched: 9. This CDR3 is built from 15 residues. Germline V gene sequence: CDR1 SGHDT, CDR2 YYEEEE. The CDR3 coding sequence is TGTGCCAGCAGCTACTTAGGGACAGGAGGTGAGACCCAGTACTTC. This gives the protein CASSYLGTGGETQYF. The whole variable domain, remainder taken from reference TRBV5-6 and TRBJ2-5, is DAGVTQSPTHLIKTRGQQVTLRCSPKSGHDTVSWYQQALGQGPQFIFQYYEEEERQRGNFPDRFSGHQFPNYSSELNVNALLLGDSALYLCASSYLGTGGETQYFGPGTRLLVL.

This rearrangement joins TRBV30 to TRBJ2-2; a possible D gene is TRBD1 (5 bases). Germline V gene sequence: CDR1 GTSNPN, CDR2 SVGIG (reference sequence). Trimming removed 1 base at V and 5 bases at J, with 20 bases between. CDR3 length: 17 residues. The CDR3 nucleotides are TGTGCCTGGAGTGCCGCACTGGGGCGCGGTTCGACCGGGGAGCTGTTTTTT. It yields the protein CAWSAALGRGSTGELFF.

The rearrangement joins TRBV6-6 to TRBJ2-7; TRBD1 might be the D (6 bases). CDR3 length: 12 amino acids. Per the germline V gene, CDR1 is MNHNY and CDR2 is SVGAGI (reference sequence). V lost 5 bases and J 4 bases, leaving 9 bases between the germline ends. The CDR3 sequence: CASSTQGYEQYF. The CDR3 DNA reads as TGTGCCAGCAGTACCCAGGGGTACGAGCAGTACTTC.

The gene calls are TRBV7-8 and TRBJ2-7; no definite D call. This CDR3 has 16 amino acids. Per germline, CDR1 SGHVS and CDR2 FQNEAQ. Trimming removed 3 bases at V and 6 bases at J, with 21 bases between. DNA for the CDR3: TGTGCCAGCAGCTTCACCTTCACGGTCTCACCGGGCGAGCAGTACTTC. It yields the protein CASSFTFTVSPGEQYF. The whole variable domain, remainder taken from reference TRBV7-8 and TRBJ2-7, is GAGVSQSPRYKVAKRGQDVALRCDPISGHVSLFWYQQALGQGPEFLTYFQNEAQLDKSGLPSDRFFAERPEGSVSTLKIQRTQQEDSAVYLCASSFTFTVSPGEQYFGPGTRLTVT.

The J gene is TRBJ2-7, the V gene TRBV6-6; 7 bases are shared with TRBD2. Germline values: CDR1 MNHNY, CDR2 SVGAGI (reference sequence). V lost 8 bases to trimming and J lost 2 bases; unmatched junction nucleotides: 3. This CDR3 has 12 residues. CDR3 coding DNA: TGTGCCAGCGGGAGGGGCACCTACGAGCAGTACTTC. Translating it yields CASGRGTYEQYF.

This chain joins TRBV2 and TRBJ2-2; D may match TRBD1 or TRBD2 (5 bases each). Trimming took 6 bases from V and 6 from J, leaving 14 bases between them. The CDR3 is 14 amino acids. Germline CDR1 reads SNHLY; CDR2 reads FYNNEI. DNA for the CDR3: TGTGCCAGCAGCTACAGTACGGGACCCGGGGAGCTGTTTTTT. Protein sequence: CASSYSTGPGELFF.

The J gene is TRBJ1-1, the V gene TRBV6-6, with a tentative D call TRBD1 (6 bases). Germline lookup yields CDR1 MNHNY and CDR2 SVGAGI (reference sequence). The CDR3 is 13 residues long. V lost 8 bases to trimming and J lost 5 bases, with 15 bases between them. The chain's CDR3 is CASGSDSGTEAFF. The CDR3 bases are TGTGCCAGCGGTTCGGACAGCGGGACTGAAGCTTTCTTT.

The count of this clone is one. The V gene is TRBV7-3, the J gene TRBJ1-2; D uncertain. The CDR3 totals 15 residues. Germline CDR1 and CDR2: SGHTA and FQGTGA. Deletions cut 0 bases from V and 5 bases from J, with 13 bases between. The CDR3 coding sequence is TGTGCCAGCAGCTTAACCGCGAATTCTGCTTATGGCTACACCTTC. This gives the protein CASSLTANSAYGYTF.

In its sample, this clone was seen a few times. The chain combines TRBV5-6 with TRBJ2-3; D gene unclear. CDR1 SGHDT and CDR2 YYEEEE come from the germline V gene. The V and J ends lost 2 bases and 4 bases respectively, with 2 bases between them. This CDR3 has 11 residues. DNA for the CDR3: TGTGCCAGCAGCTTATCAGATACGCAGTATTTT. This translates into CASSLSDTQYF.

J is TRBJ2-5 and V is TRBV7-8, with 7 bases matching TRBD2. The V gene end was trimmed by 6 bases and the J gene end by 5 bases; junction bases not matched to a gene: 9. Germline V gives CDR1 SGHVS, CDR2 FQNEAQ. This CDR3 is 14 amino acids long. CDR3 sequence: CASSRRGGLETQYF. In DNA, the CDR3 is TGTGCCAGCAGTAGACGCGGGGGTTTGGAGACCCAGTACTTC.

CDR3 nucleotides: TGTGCCAGCAGCAATTCGAGGTTGGGGCTTGATGAGCAGTTCTTC. Protein product: CASSNSRLGLDEQFF. This chain links TRBV2 with TRBJ2-1; TRBD1 might be the D (5 bases). V was shortened by 6 bases and J by 8 bases, with 20 bases between the two germline ends. The CDR3 has 15 residues. Germline V CDR1 and CDR2: SNHLY, FYNNEI. The full variable domain, its missing parts supplied by reference TRBV2 and TRBJ2-1, is EPEVTQTPSHQVTQMGQEVILRCVPISNHLYFYWYRQILGQKVEFLVSFYNNEISEKSEIFDDQFSVERPDGSNFTLKIRSTKLEDSAMYFCASSNSRLGLDEQFFGPGTRLTVL.

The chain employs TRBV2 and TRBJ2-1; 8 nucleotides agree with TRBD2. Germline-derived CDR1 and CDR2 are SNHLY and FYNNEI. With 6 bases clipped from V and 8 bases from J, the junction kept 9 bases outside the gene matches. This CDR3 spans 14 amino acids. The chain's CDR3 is CASSPAGVRDEQFF. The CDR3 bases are TGTGCCAGCAGCCCAGCGGGGGTTCGGGATGAGCAGTTCTTC.

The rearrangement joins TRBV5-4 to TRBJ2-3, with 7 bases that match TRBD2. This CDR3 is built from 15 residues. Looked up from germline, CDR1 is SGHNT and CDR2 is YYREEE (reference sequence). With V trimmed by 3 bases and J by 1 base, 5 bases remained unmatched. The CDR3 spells CASSYGTTRTDTQYF. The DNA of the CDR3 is TGTGCCAGCAGCTACGGGACTACTCGCACAGATACGCAGTATTTT.

Here the CDR3 reads CASSSLSGGSTEAFF. The CDR3, as DNA: TGTGCCAGCAGCTCCCTAAGCGGGGGAAGCACTGAAGCTTTCTTT. V gene TRBV11-2 combines with J gene TRBJ1-1; D might be TRBD1 (5 bases). Germline V gene lookup returns CDR1 SGHAT and CDR2 FQNNGV. V was trimmed by 4 bases and J by 4 bases, leaving 16 bases between them. This CDR3 has 15 residues.

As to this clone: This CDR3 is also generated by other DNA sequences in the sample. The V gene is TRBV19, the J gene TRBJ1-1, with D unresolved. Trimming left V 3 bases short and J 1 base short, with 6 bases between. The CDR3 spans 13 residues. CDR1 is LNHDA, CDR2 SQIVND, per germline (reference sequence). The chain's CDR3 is CASSIRENTEAFF. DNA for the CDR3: TGTGCCAGTAGTATTCGTGAGAACACTGAAGCTTTCTTT.

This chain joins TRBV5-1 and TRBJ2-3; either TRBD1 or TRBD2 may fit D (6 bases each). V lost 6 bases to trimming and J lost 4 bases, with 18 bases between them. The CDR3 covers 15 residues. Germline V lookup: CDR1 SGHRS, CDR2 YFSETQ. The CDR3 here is CASNLGGREADTQYF. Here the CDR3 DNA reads TGCGCCAGCAACCTCGGGGGCAGGGAGGCAGATACGCAGTATTTT.

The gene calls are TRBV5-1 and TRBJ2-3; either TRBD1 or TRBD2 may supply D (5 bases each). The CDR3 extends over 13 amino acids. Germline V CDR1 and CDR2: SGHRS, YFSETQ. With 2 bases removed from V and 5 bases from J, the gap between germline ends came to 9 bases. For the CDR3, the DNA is TGCGCCAGCAGCTTAGGGACCGAAGATACGCAGTATTTT. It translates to CASSLGTEDTQYF.

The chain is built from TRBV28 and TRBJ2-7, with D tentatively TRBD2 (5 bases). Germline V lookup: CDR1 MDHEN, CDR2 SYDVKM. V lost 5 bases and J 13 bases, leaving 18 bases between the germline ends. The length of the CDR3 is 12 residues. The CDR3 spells CASSQASSKFYF. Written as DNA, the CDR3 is TGTGCCAGCAGTCAAGCTAGCTCTAAGTTTTACTTC. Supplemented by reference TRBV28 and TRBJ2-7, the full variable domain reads DVKVTQSSRYLVKRTGEKVFLECVQDMDHENMFWYRQDPGLGLRLIYFSYDVKMKEKGDIPEGYSVSREKKERFSLILESASTNQTSMYLCASSQASSKFYFGPGTRLTVT.

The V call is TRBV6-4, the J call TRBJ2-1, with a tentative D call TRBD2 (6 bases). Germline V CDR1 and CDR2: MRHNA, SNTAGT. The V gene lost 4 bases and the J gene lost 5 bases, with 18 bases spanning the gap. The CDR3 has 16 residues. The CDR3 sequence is CASSVMPGAFDNEQFF. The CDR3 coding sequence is TGTGCCAGCAGTGTTATGCCGGGAGCGTTTGACAATGAGCAGTTCTTC.